The T cell receptor (beta chain) described here comes from a study of identifying expanded T cells in peripheral blood. With regard to this clone: The antigen remains undetermined.

Libraries were prepared by immunoSEQ multiplex PCR; TCRdb keeps only in-frame clonotypes and omits some of them. The sample yields 100,000 or so clones, approximately 88% seen once. CDR1 is SQVTM and CDR2 is ANQGSEA in the germline V gene. This CDR3 spans 14 amino acids. Trimming took off 6 bases at V and 4 bases at J, with 18 bases between the two ends. General study findings and limits: Differentially abundant clones: 0.95 to 1.5 between replicates, just under 17 at about 13 days, less than 20 at four.

The chain recombines TRBV29-1 with TRBJ1-2, with TRBD1 as a possible D gene (6 bases). This TCR derives from a person aged 18 to 75 in good health. Sequenced sample: blood. CDR3 nucleotides: TGCAGCGTAACCCAGGGGATAGACTCCTATGGCTACACCTTC. This encodes CSVTQGIDSYGYTF.